A selection of T cell receptor beta chains follows, all from one sample in a study of regulatory T cells in long-lasting Graves disease. TCRdb reprocessed the multiplex PCR reads with MiXCR, giving one entry per CDR3 protein. This sample carries over 350,000 distinct CDR3 sequences, about 14% of them seen once, and the ten largest clones take about a sixth. These data were also reused for a study on T cells in Graves' hyperthyroidism and ophthalmopathy.

The source was peripheral blood mononuclear cells (PBMCs), collected at new diagnosis, from a patient treated with antithyroid drugs. The origin of the receptors is a woman aged 45-59 years with Graves disease. Each CDR3 is given with its conserved first and last residue. The D gene is left open where the match is weak. Some rows have no size entry. The others give once, few or many, or a class for an expanded clone.

D gene,clone size,V gene,J gene,CDR3 protein,CDR3 DNA
.,many,TRBV30,TRBJ2-5,CAWSPGSAMETQYF,TGTGCCTGGAGCCCCGGTTCAGCGATGGAGACCCAGTACTTC
.,many,TRBV2,TRBJ1-1,CASSQTDMNTEAFF,TGTGCCAGCAGTCAGACAGATATGAACACTGAAGCTTTCTTT
.,many,TRBV2,TRBJ1-1,CASIVVANTEAFF,TGTGCCAGCATAGTAGTGGCGAACACTGAAGCTTTCTTT
TRBD2,many,TRBV30,TRBJ2-5,CAWSVLIAGGETQYF,TGTGCCTGGAGCGTCCTCATAGCGGGAGGAGAGACCCAGTACTTC
TRBD2,once,TRBV19,TRBJ2-1,CASSIGASGGYNEQFF,TGTGCCAGTAGTATTGGTGCTAGCGGGGGTTACAATGAGCAGTTCTTC
.,.,TRBV14,TRBJ2-7,CASSQDGTNSYEQYF,TGTGCCAGCAGCCAAGATGGGACCAACTCCTACGAGCAGTACTTC
.,many,TRBV3-1,TRBJ2-7,CASSLPHGYEQYF,TGTGCCAGCAGCCTACCCCATGGCTACGAGCAGTACTTC
.,few,TRBV6-1,TRBJ1-4,CASTKPSTNGEKLFF,TGTGCCAGCACCAAACCAAGTACCAACGGGGAAAAACTGTTTTTT
.,.,TRBV6-1,TRBJ2-4,CASELLPGNIQYF,TGTGCCAGCGAACTTCTCCCGGGGAACATTCAGTACTTC
TRBD2,many,TRBV2,TRBJ2-1,CASSDGAGGGEQFF,TGTGCCAGCAGTGATGGAGCGGGCGGGGGTGAGCAGTTCTTC
.,.,TRBV7-9,TRBJ2-7,CASSTSRIYEQYF,TGTGCCAGCAGCACCAGTCGGATATACGAGCAGTACTTC
.,many,TRBV3-1,TRBJ1-1,CASSRWDTEAFF,TGTGCCAGCAGCCGATGGGACACTGAAGCTTTCTTT
.,few,TRBV14,TRBJ1-1,CASSQDSRAFGKAFF,TGTGCCAGCAGCCAAGATTCTCGGGCTTTTGGGAAAGCTTTCTTT
.,few,TRBV10-2,TRBJ2-1,CASSVYRSYNEQFF,TGCGCCAGCAGTGTTTATCGGTCCTACAATGAGCAGTTCTTC
.,many,TRBV18,TRBJ1-5,CASSPPSGQPQHF,TGTGCCAGCTCACCACCGAGCGGGCAGCCCCAGCATTTT
.,few,TRBV6-2/TRBV6-3,TRBJ1-1,CASLKDSFREITEAFF,TGTGCCAGTCTAAAGGACAGTTTCCGAGAGATTACTGAAGCTTTCTTT
.,few,TRBV27,TRBJ1-5,CASSSVANQPQHF,TGTGCCAGCAGTTCGGTAGCTAATCAGCCCCAGCATTTT
TRBD1,few,TRBV7-9,TRBJ2-7,CASSYPGGSRGYEQYF,TGTGCCAGCAGCTACCCAGGGGGCTCGAGAGGCTACGAGCAGTACTTC
.,many,TRBV28,TRBJ1-1,CASSFPGLMNTEAFF,TGTGCCAGCAGTTTTCCCGGGCTTATGAACACTGAAGCTTTCTTT
TRBD1,many,TRBV9,TRBJ2-1,CASSVAGGAWDEQFF,TGTGCCAGCAGCGTAGCAGGGGGAGCTTGGGATGAGCAGTTCTTC
.,many,TRBV11-2,TRBJ1-2,CASRQNPNYGYTF,TGTGCCAGCCGGCAGAACCCTAACTATGGCTACACCTTC
TRBD1,few,TRBV5-1,TRBJ2-3,CASSFTTGSTDTQYF,TGCGCCAGCAGCTTCACGACAGGGAGCACAGATACGCAGTATTTT
TRBD2,.,TRBV7-9,TRBJ2-1,CASSFGTSGNEQFF,TGTGCCAGCAGCTTCGGGACTAGCGGAAATGAGCAGTTCTTC
TRBD2,few,TRBV19,TRBJ2-7,CASSMGLAGVPYEQYF,TGTGCCAGTAGTATGGGACTAGCGGGAGTTCCCTACGAGCAGTACTTC
.,many,TRBV12-3/TRBV12-4,TRBJ2-1,CASSLGGPGVNEQFF,TGTGCCAGCAGTTTAGGCGGCCCTGGGGTCAATGAGCAGTTCTTC
TRBD2,many,TRBV20-1,TRBJ2-5,CSALGLAGSQETQYF,TGCAGTGCACTCGGACTAGCGGGGAGTCAAGAGACCCAGTACTTC
TRBD2,many,TRBV12-3/TRBV12-4,TRBJ2-3,CASSLVAGYDTQYF,TGTGCCAGCAGTTTAGTAGCGGGGTACGATACGCAGTATTTT